This passage covers 19 T cell receptor beta chains from one sample sequenced in a study of blood T cell repertoires in COVID-19. Sequenced by immunoSEQ multiplex PCR; TCRdb stores in-frame clones only, minus some. In the table there are 70,000 to 80,000 clones, around 90% of which are singletons. The sample comprised peripheral blood. These receptors came from a woman in her sixties or seventies with active COVID-19.

The chain carries TRBV25-1 and TRBJ2-3; a possible D gene is TRBD2 (5 bases). With 2 bases removed from V and 0 bases from J, the gap between germline ends came to 12 bases. CDR1 is MGHDK and CDR2 is SYGVNS in the germline V gene. The CDR3 is 16 residues long. CDR3 DNA sequence: TGTGCCAGCAGTGAACACCGGGGTGCTAGCACAGATACGCAGTATTTT. This codes for CASSEHRGASTDTQYF.

The chain combines TRBV5-1 with TRBJ2-1; no definite D call. The germline CDR1 and CDR2 sequences are SGHRS and YFSETQ. The V and J ends lost 4 bases and 5 bases respectively, with 19 bases between them. This CDR3 spans 16 amino acids. For the CDR3, the DNA is TGCGCCAGCAGCGACCAACCAGGTATCATCCACAATGAGCAGTTCTTC. Protein product: CASSDQPGIIHNEQFF.

Written as DNA, the CDR3 is TGTGCCAGCAGCGGGACTAGCGGGGCCCCGGGGGGGAATGAGCAGTTCTTC. This gives the protein CASSGTSGAPGGNEQFF. The rearrangement links TRBV5-4 to TRBJ2-1; 13 bases agree with TRBD2. V trimming: 4 bases; J trimming: 7 bases; junction bases outside the gene matches: 11. This CDR3 has 17 amino acids. Per germline, CDR1 SGHNT and CDR2 YYREEE (reference sequence).

V and J are TRBV18 and TRBJ2-5; possibly TRBD1 for D (7 bases). Germline CDR1 and CDR2: KGHSH and LQKENI. Trimming took off 3 bases at V and 7 bases at J, with 30 bases between the two ends. This CDR3 is 19 amino acids long. The CDR3 loop reads CASSPTVGGDRALSRTQYF. In nucleotides, the CDR3 is TGTGCCAGCTCACCTACTGTGGGGGGAGACAGGGCCCTTTCTCGGACCCAGTACTTC.

In its sample, this clone was seen a few times. CDR3 in amino acids: CASSPLRTSGSSGFNEQFF. The DNA of the CDR3 is TGTGCCAGCTCACCATTAAGGACTAGCGGGAGCTCAGGTTTCAATGAGCAGTTCTTC. The chain employs TRBV18 and TRBJ2-1; 13 bases match TRBD2. With V trimmed by 2 bases and J by 6 bases, 13 bases remained unmatched. Germline-derived CDR1 and CDR2 are KGHSH and LQKENI. CDR3 length: 19 amino acids.

The gene calls are TRBV24-1 and TRBJ1-2, with no clear D. CDR1 and CDR2 from the germline V gene are KGHDR and SFDVKD. The CDR3 consists of 12 residues. V lost 3 bases and J lost 8, with 9 bases in between. The CDR3 DNA reads as TGTGCCACCAGTGATCTTACGAGCGGCTACACCTTC. Translation gives CATSDLTSGYTF.

The gene calls are TRBV5-6 and TRBJ2-7, with a tentative D call TRBD2 (5 bases). The germline CDR1 and CDR2 sequences are SGHDT and YYEEEE. V dropped 5 bases and J dropped 6 bases, with 18 bases sitting between them. The CDR3 totals 14 residues. The CDR3 sequence is CASSPTSTRFEQYF. In DNA form, the CDR3 reads TGTGCCAGCAGTCCGACATCAACTAGGTTCGAGCAGTACTTC.

The J gene is TRBJ1-6, the V gene TRBV2; no firm D call. Trimming stripped 9 bases from V and 7 bases from J, with 13 bases between. This CDR3 has 13 residues. Germline V gene lookup returns CDR1 SNHLY and CDR2 FYNNEI. The CDR3 DNA reads TGTGCCAGTCAAGGAGGGATCAATTCACCCCTCCACTTT. Translation gives CASQGGINSPLHF.

This clone was recorded a few times. The chain couples TRBV11-3 to TRBJ2-2; possible D gene TRBD2, 5 bases. CDR3 size: 13 residues. Germline lookup yields CDR1 SGHNT and CDR2 YENEEA. V was cut by 6 bases and J by 8 bases, with 13 bases left in between. The CDR3 DNA follows: TGTGCCAGCAGTCGTAGCGTGGCAGGGGAGCTGTTTTTT. The encoded protein is CASSRSVAGELFF.

A few counts support this clone. V is TRBV19 and J is TRBJ2-7, with a weak D call TRBD2 (6 bases). V was pared by 1 base and J by 0 bases, with 13 bases between. The CDR3 is 16 residues long. In germline, CDR1 is LNHDA, CDR2 SQIVND (reference sequence). The CDR3 DNA follows: TGTGCCAGTAGTATAGGTGCGGGACTCAGCTCCTACGAGCAGTACTTC. It codes for CASSIGAGLSSYEQYF.

The chain recombines TRBV11-2 with TRBJ2-3; 8 nucleotides agree with TRBD2. The trim removed 8 bases at V and 1 base at J, leaving 2 bases unmatched. The CDR3 has 13 residues. Germline lookup yields CDR1 SGHAT and CDR2 FQNNGV. The CDR3 protein is CASGTSRTDTQYF. In nucleotides, the CDR3 is TGTGCCAGCGGGACTAGTCGCACAGATACGCAGTATTTT.

The V gene is TRBV2, the J gene TRBJ1-5; TRBD1 matches at 9 bases. J gave up 0 bases and V 6 bases, and 12 bases lay outside the gene matches. The CDR3 length is 18 residues. Germline V CDR1 and CDR2: SNHLY, FYNNEI. Here the CDR3 reads CASRETGGADYSNQPQHF. CDR3 nucleotides: TGTGCCAGCAGGGAGACAGGGGGTGCGGATTATAGCAATCAGCCCCAGCATTTT. Variable domain in full (rest from reference TRBV2 and TRBJ1-5): EPEVTQTPSHQVTQMGQEVILRCVPISNHLYFYWYRQILGQKVEFLVSFYNNEISEKSEIFDDQFSVERPDGSNFTLKIRSTKLEDSAMYFCASRETGGADYSNQPQHFGDGTRLSIL.

The rearrangement uses TRBV7-9 and TRBJ2-7; D may be TRBD2 (6 bases). This CDR3 comprises 15 residues. Germline lookup yields CDR1 SEHNR and CDR2 FQNEAQ (reference sequence). With 1 base removed from V and 7 bases from J, the gap between germline ends came to 17 bases. CDR3 residues: CASSLVAGSGGEQYF. Here the CDR3 DNA reads TGTGCCAGCAGCTTAGTGGCGGGATCAGGAGGGGAGCAGTACTTC.

The chain joins TRBV3-1 (or the pseudogene TRBV3-2) to TRBJ2-3; TRBD2 agrees at 9 bases. J gave up 2 bases and V 2 bases, and 11 bases lay outside the gene matches. CDR3 size: 18 residues. Germline V gene sequence: CDR1 LGHDT, CDR2 YNNKEL (reference sequence). CDR3 protein: CASSQLPMTSGYTDTQYF. DNA for the CDR3: TGTGCCAGCAGCCAACTACCCATGACTAGCGGCTACACAGATACGCAGTATTTT.

Written as DNA, the CDR3 is TGTGCCAGCAGTTCGTTCGGGCAGGGTGGCACTGAAGCTTTCTTT. This translates into CASSSFGQGGTEAFF. The chain uses TRBV27 and TRBJ1-1, with D perhaps TRBD1 (5 bases). Germline V lookup: CDR1 MNHEY, CDR2 SMNVEV (reference sequence). This CDR3 region has 15 residues. V was shortened by 4 bases and J by 4 bases, with 16 bases between the two germline ends.

The chain has TRBV3-1 (or the pseudogene TRBV3-2) and TRBJ1-1; maybe TRBD1 (6 bases). Germline V CDR1 and CDR2: LGHDT, YNNKEL (reference sequence). There are 12 residues in the CDR3. V was cut by 6 bases and J by 11 bases, with 16 bases left in between. The CDR3 bases are TGTGCCAGCAGTACCGGGACACGCGAGGCTTTCTTT. Amino acids: CASSTGTREAFF.

Only a few counts were recorded for this clone. The chain combines TRBV27 with TRBJ2-7; 12 bases match TRBD2. The CDR3 sequence is 14 residues long. J was trimmed by 5 bases and V by 10 bases; bases with no gene match: 9. CDR1 is MNHEY, CDR2 SMNVEV, per germline (reference sequence). CDR3: CATKTSGSRNEQYF. The CDR3 nucleotides are TGTGCCACCAAGACTAGCGGGAGTAGGAACGAGCAGTACTTC.

The chain has TRBV6-5 and TRBJ2-7, with 8 bases matching TRBD1. Germline CDR1 MNHEY, CDR2 SVGAGI. V lost 6 bases, J lost 3 bases, and 7 bases stayed unmatched. The CDR3 length is 14 residues. CDR3 DNA: TGTGCCAGCAGCTCCGGGACAGGTCACTACGAGCAGTACTTC. Translating gives CASSSGTGHYEQYF.

The chain recombines TRBV6-1 with TRBJ1-5; possible D gene TRBD1, 6 bases. From germline, CDR1 is MNHNS and CDR2 SASEGT. Trimming removed 2 bases at V and 3 bases at J, with 17 bases between. This CDR3 contains 17 residues. The CDR3 DNA follows: TGTGCCAGCAGTGAATTGTCAGGAAGGGGGTACAATCAGCCCCAGCATTTT. This codes for CASSELSGRGYNQPQHF.